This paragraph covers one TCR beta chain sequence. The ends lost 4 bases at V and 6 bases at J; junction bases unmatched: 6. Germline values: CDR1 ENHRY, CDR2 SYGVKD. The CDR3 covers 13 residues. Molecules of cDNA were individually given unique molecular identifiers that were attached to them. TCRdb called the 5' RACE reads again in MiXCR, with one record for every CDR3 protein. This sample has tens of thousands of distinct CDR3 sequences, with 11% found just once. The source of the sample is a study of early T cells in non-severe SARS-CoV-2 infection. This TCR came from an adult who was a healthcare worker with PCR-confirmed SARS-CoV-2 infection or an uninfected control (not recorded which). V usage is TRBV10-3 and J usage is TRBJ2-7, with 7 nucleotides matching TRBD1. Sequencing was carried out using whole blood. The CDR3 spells CAISGVQGTEQYF. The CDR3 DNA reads TGTGCCATCAGTGGGGTACAGGGGACCGAGCAGTACTTC.